The 23 T cell receptor beta chains reported below all come from one sample, sequenced in a study of cytomegalovirus exposure and HLA in healthy donors (dated 2017 in TCRdb). The method behind the library was the immunoSEQ multiplex PCR assay. TCRdb retrieved this table from immuneACCESS and kept in-frame rearrangements only. Not all clones are present; in checked studies, unresolved V genes account for under half, and no reason is known for the remainder. The sample profile shows roughly 45,000 clones; 85% to 95% of them were found once. 7.8% of the sample rests with the top ten. The sequenced sample consisted of PBMCs. The receptors originated from a young woman in good health and CMV-seropositive.

This chain joins TRBV5-1 and TRBJ2-3, with 11 bases matching TRBD2. The J segment lost 1 base and the V segment lost 4 bases, leaving 5 bases of the junction unmatched. The CDR3 length is 16 residues. In germline, CDR1 is SGHRS, CDR2 YFSETQ. CDR3 sequence (DNA): TGCGCCAGCAGCCTACCGACTAGCGGGGGCACAGATACGCAGTATTTT. Its translation is CASSLPTSGGTDTQYF.

V usage is TRBV7-9 and J usage is TRBJ2-7; possibly TRBD1 for D (5 bases). The germline V gene encodes CDR1 SEHNR and CDR2 FQNEAQ (reference sequence). Trimming removed 1 base from V and 7 bases from J, with 11 bases in between. CDR3 length: 13 amino acids. CDR3 sequence: CASSLEGNPEQYF. CDR3 nucleotide sequence: TGTGCCAGCAGCTTAGAGGGGAATCCGGAGCAGTACTTC.

V usage is TRBV28 and J usage is TRBJ2-7; 9 bases match TRBD1. J was trimmed by 3 bases and V by 6 bases; bases with no gene match: 9. Germline lookup yields CDR1 MDHEN and CDR2 SYDVKM. The CDR3 is 15 amino acids. This CDR3 is CASRTGGLGLYEQYF. The CDR3 DNA reads TGTGCCAGCAGGACAGGGGGTCTGGGGCTCTACGAGCAGTACTTC.

This chain uses TRBV25-1 with TRBJ2-2; TRBD1 might be the D (6 bases). Trimming pared 1 base from V and 7 bases from J, leaving 10 bases between. CDR1 is MGHDK, CDR2 SYGVNS, per germline. The CDR3 is 14 residues long. The CDR3 region is CASSELTGSGELFF. Written as DNA, the CDR3 is TGTGCCAGCAGTGAATTAACAGGGAGCGGGGAGCTGTTTTTT.

To note about this clone: One end of the junction does not line up with germline, which may come from a read error. The chain uses TRBV27 and TRBJ1-2; possibly TRBD1 for D (6 bases). The CDR3 extends over 15 amino acids. Germline V lookup: CDR1 MNHEY, CDR2 SMNVEV (reference sequence). The CDR3 DNA follows: TGTGCCAGCCGTTTAGGGCCGGACAGTAACTATGGCTACACCTTC. Translation: CASRLGPDSNYGYTF.

The chain links TRBV19 to TRBJ2-7; D gene unclear. CDR1 is LNHDA and CDR2 is SQIVND in the germline V gene (reference sequence). The V and J ends lost 0 bases and 1 base respectively, with 13 bases between them. The CDR3 has 16 residues. The chain's CDR3 is CASSIDLRAGSYEQYF. The CDR3 DNA reads as TGTGCCAGTAGTATAGATCTCCGTGCAGGTTCCTACGAGCAGTACTTC. The variable domain in full, with the rest retrieved from reference TRBV19 and TRBJ2-7, is DGGITQSPKYLFRKEGQNVTLSCEQNLNHDAMYWYRQDPGQGLRLIYYSQIVNDFQKGDIAEGYSVSREKKESFPLTVTSAQKNPTAFYLCASSIDLRAGSYEQYFGPGTRLTVT.

The J gene is TRBJ1-5, the V gene TRBV6-6; a possible D gene is TRBD1 (5 bases). Germline assignment: CDR1 MNHNY and CDR2 SVGAGI (reference sequence). This CDR3 has 16 residues. Trimming shortened V by 0 bases and J by 6 bases, and 15 bases separated the two germline ends. Here the CDR3 DNA reads TGTGCCAGCAGTTACTCGAGCGTAGGGGCGAGTCAGCCCCAGCATTTT. It encodes CASSYSSVGASQPQHF.

The chain carries TRBV9 and TRBJ2-1; possible D gene TRBD2, 6 bases. Germline CDR1 SGDLS, CDR2 YYNGEE. The ends were cut back, 3 bases at V and 3 bases at J, with 7 bases in the middle. The CDR3 totals 13 residues. CDR3 DNA: TGTGCCAGCAGCGGGGACTTCTACAATGAGCAGTTCTTC. Amino acids: CASSGDFYNEQFF.

This clone was observed a single time. The chain joins TRBV28 to TRBJ2-3, with D possibly matching TRBD1 (5 bases). Germline V gene lookup returns CDR1 MDHEN and CDR2 SYDVKM. V was pared by 4 bases and J by 4 bases, with 9 bases between. This CDR3 is 13 amino acids long. As DNA, the CDR3 is TGTGCCAGCAGTTCCCAGGGCGCAGATACGCAGTATTTT. Amino acid sequence: CASSSQGADTQYF. The full variable domain, completed using reference TRBV28 and TRBJ2-3, is DVKVTQSSRYLVKRTGEKVFLECVQDMDHENMFWYRQDPGLGLRLIYFSYDVKMKEKGDIPEGYSVSREKKERFSLILESASTNQTSMYLCASSSQGADTQYFGPGTRLTVL.

The chain is built from TRBV9 and TRBJ2-1; 11 nucleotides match TRBD2. The CDR3 is 17 amino acids. Trimming removed 0 bases from V and 4 bases from J; junction bases left unmatched: 6. The germline gives CDR1 SGDLS, CDR2 YYNGEE. CDR3 protein: CASSVAGTSGLYNEQFF. CDR3 bases: TGTGCCAGCAGCGTAGCAGGGACTAGCGGATTATACAATGAGCAGTTCTTC. Combining the CDR3 with reference TRBV9 and TRBJ2-1 gives the whole variable domain DSGVTQTPKHLITATGQRVTLRCSPRSGDLSVYWYQQSLDQGLQFLIQYYNGEERAKGNILERFSAQQFPDLHSELNLSSLELGDSALYFCASSVAGTSGLYNEQFFGPGTRLTVL.

This rearrangement joins TRBV11-2 to TRBJ2-7; D not certain. V dropped 5 bases and J dropped 1 base, with 12 bases sitting between them. The CDR3 covers 14 residues. CDR1 is SGHAT, CDR2 FQNNGV, per germline. CDR3 sequence reads: CASSGHSGSYEQYF. The CDR3 nucleotides read TGTGCCAGCAGCGGCCACAGTGGATCCTACGAGCAGTACTTC.

The chain carries TRBV18 and TRBJ2-7; tentatively, D is TRBD2 (5 bases). Germline CDR1 and CDR2: KGHSH and LQKENI. The CDR3 consists of 16 residues. V was cut by 2 bases and J by 0 bases, with 14 bases left in between. CDR3 sequence: CASSPNTAGLSYEQYF. CDR3 coding DNA: TGTGCCAGCTCACCAAATACCGCGGGCCTCTCCTACGAGCAGTACTTC.

V gene TRBV28 combines with J gene TRBJ2-5; 11 bases line up with TRBD2. The CDR3 contains 15 residues. Per germline, CDR1 MDHEN and CDR2 SYDVKM. With V trimmed by 5 bases and J by 3 bases, 5 bases remained unmatched. The CDR3 sequence: CASSQPGLAEETQYF. The CDR3 coding sequence is TGTGCCAGCAGTCAACCGGGACTAGCGGAAGAGACCCAGTACTTC.

The chain uses TRBV2 and TRBJ2-3, with 9 bases matching TRBD2. V lost 6 bases and J lost 6; bases outside the gene matches: 10. The CDR3 runs 15 residues. Germline V gene lookup returns CDR1 SNHLY and CDR2 FYNNEI. CDR3 loop: CASRGISGSGDTQYF. DNA of the CDR3: TGTGCCAGCAGGGGTATTAGCGGGAGCGGGGATACGCAGTATTTT.

The chain uses TRBV5-4 and TRBJ2-1, with 7 bases lining up with TRBD2. The germline V gene has CDR1 SGHNT and CDR2 YYREEE (reference sequence). The CDR3 spans 13 residues. With V trimmed by 0 bases and J by 9 bases, 3 bases remained unmatched. The CDR3 loop is CASSLALAPEQFF. The CDR3 DNA reads as TGTGCCAGCAGCTTGGCACTAGCGCCTGAGCAGTTCTTC.

This clone was seen a few times. V usage is TRBV25-1 and J usage is TRBJ2-1; 9 nucleotides match TRBD1. Germline V gives CDR1 MGHDK, CDR2 SYGVNS. J gave up 7 bases and V 5 bases, and 9 bases lay outside the gene matches. The CDR3 runs to 15 residues. The CDR3 sequence: CASSPGDRVTNEQFF. The CDR3 DNA reads TGTGCCAGCAGTCCAGGGGACAGGGTAACAAATGAGCAGTTCTTC.

V gene TRBV27 combines with J gene TRBJ1-3, with D hard to call. V gave up 6 bases and J gave up 0 bases, with 9 bases separating them. The CDR3 is 14 residues long. Germline lookup yields CDR1 MNHEY and CDR2 SMNVEV (reference sequence). In DNA, the CDR3 is TGTGCCAGCAGGAGCCCGAGCTCTGGAAACACCATATATTTT. This translates into CASRSPSSGNTIYF.

The V and J genes are TRBV30 and TRBJ2-5; TRBD2 agrees at 13 bases. After removal of 0 bases from V and 9 bases from J, the junction contained 7 bases not matched to a gene. CDR1 is GTSNPN and CDR2 is SVGIG in the germline V gene (reference sequence). This CDR3 spans 15 amino acids. CDR3: CAWSVRTSGGRAQYF. For the CDR3, the DNA is TGTGCCTGGAGTGTACGGACTAGCGGGGGTCGGGCCCAGTACTTC.

This chain joins TRBV30 and TRBJ1-4; unclear D gene. There are 12 residues in the CDR3. CDR1 is GTSNPN, CDR2 SVGIG, per germline (reference sequence). V dropped 5 bases and J dropped 7 bases, with 11 bases sitting between them. This CDR3 is CAWGADGEKLFF. Here the CDR3 DNA reads TGTGCCTGGGGAGCGGACGGTGAAAAACTGTTTTTT.

This clone has a single count. This chain connects TRBV4-1 to TRBJ2-7; 11 bases fit TRBD1. From germline, CDR1 is MGHRA and CDR2 YSYEKL. V trimming: 5 bases; J trimming: 3 bases; junction bases outside the gene matches: 6. The CDR3 is made up of 15 amino acids. CDR3 sequence reads: CASSGPGQGVYEQYF. In nucleotides, the CDR3 is TGCGCCAGCAGCGGACCGGGACAGGGGGTCTACGAGCAGTACTTC.

The rearrangement links TRBV19 to TRBJ1-3; D may be TRBD1 (5 bases). This CDR3 spans 17 amino acids. Looked up from germline, CDR1 is LNHDA and CDR2 is SQIVND (reference sequence). V gave up 1 base and J gave up 1 base, with 14 bases separating them. The CDR3, as DNA: TGTGCCAGTAGTATAGGGTCAGGAGCAGGGTCTGGAAACACCATATATTTT. It yields the protein CASSIGSGAGSGNTIYF.

V usage is TRBV9 and J usage is TRBJ1-6; 10 bases agree with TRBD1. The CDR3 contains 16 residues. V shed 3 bases, J shed 6 bases, and the junction held 6 bases outside the gene matches. The germline gives CDR1 SGDLS, CDR2 YYNGEE. CDR3 sequence reads: CASSEGGQGLNSPLHF. The CDR3 nucleotides read TGTGCCAGCAGCGAGGGGGGACAGGGGCTTAATTCACCCCTCCACTTT.

J is TRBJ1-6 and V is TRBV2, with D perhaps TRBD1 (6 bases). The CDR3 is made up of 15 amino acids. The V gene lost 4 bases and the J gene lost 7 bases, with 14 bases spanning the gap. Per the germline V gene, CDR1 is SNHLY and CDR2 is FYNNEI. The CDR3 bases are TGTGCCAGCAGTGGAGGGGGGGCATGGAATTCACCCCTCCACTTT. Protein: CASSGGGAWNSPLHF.